The 17 T cell receptor beta chains below were found in one sample sequenced in a study of blood T cell repertoires in COVID-19. Some clones are missing from TCRdb's copy, which holds only in-frame ones; the method was immunoSEQ multiplex PCR. The sample has roughly 200,000 clones; 86% are singletons. The sample consisted of peripheral blood. The receptors come from a woman in her 50s with COVID-19, enrolled during active disease.

The rearrangement joins TRBV5-1 to TRBJ2-7; 10 nucleotides agree with TRBD1. The length of the CDR3 is 14 residues. With 5 bases clipped from V and 2 bases from J, the junction kept 4 bases outside the gene matches. The germline CDR1 and CDR2 sequences are SGHRS and YFSETQ. The CDR3 reads CASRPGQGTYEQYF. The CDR3 DNA sequence: TGCGCCAGCAGACCGGGACAGGGGACCTACGAGCAGTACTTC.

The DNA for the CDR3 is TGCGCCAGCAGCTTGGAGGCCGGGACAGGTCGAAGGAATGAGCAGTTCTTC. Its protein is CASSLEAGTGRRNEQFF. The chain uses TRBV5-1 and TRBJ2-1, with 8 bases fitting TRBD1. The trim removed 0 bases at V and 7 bases at J, leaving 12 bases unmatched. The CDR3 runs 17 residues. CDR1 SGHRS and CDR2 YFSETQ come from the germline V gene.

This sequence joins TRBV19 and TRBJ1-2; D unclear. Trimming shortened V by 0 bases and J by 1 base, and 6 bases separated the two germline ends. This CDR3 is 14 amino acids long. CDR1 is LNHDA, CDR2 SQIVND, per germline (reference sequence). CDR3 region: CASSIDLNNYGYTF. The CDR3 DNA reads TGTGCCAGTAGTATAGATCTTAATAACTATGGCTACACCTTC.

The chain links TRBV7-2 to TRBJ2-3, with 13 bases that match TRBD2. Germline values: CDR1 SGHTA, CDR2 FQGNSA. Unmatched junction bases numbered 9, after V lost 5 bases and J lost 1 base. There are 18 residues in the CDR3. CDR3 loop: CASSVWTSGGSGTDTQYF. The CDR3 coding sequence is TGTGCCAGCAGCGTCTGGACTAGCGGGGGCTCGGGCACAGATACGCAGTATTTT.

The chain links TRBV30 to TRBJ2-3, with D tentatively TRBD2 (6 bases). Deletions cut 3 bases from V and 6 bases from J, with 16 bases between. The CDR3 is made up of 14 amino acids. Germline lookup yields CDR1 GTSNPN and CDR2 SVGIG (reference sequence). CDR3: CAWRIRGGGDTQYF. CDR3 nucleotides: TGTGCCTGGAGGATTAGGGGAGGCGGGGATACGCAGTATTTT.

The chain links TRBV30 to TRBJ1-6, with D possibly TRBD1 on 5 matching bases. The CDR3 covers 14 residues. The V end lost 0 bases, the J end lost 7 bases, and 10 bases lay between the germline ends. Germline V CDR1 and CDR2: GTSNPN, SVGIG (reference sequence). This CDR3 is CAWSVWGGNSPLHF. CDR3 DNA sequence: TGTGCCTGGAGTGTGTGGGGGGGAAATTCACCCCTCCACTTT.

The gene calls are TRBV28 and TRBJ1-2, with 9 bases fitting TRBD1. CDR3 length: 16 amino acids. The trim removed 5 bases at V and 4 bases at J, leaving 11 bases unmatched. Germline V CDR1 and CDR2: MDHEN, SYDVKM. As DNA, the CDR3 is TGTGCCAGCAGTACGCCCGACAGGGGGGTACGCTATGGCTACACCTTC. It is translated as CASSTPDRGVRYGYTF.

The chain links TRBV27 to TRBJ1-1; D gene uncertain. In germline, CDR1 is MNHEY, CDR2 SMNVEV (reference sequence). The CDR3 length is 20 residues. Trimming removed 3 bases at V and 1 base at J, with 27 bases between. The chain's CDR3 is CASSLAEEGYAGSKNTEAFF. The CDR3 bases are TGTGCCAGCAGTTTGGCGGAGGAAGGGTACGCGGGCTCGAAGAACACTGAAGCTTTCTTT.

The chain is built from TRBV27 and TRBJ2-3, with 7 bases matching TRBD2. Trimming cost V 7 bases and J 1 base; bases outside gene matches: 5. Germline V gene data show CDR1 as MNHEY and CDR2 as SMNVEV (reference sequence). The length of the CDR3 is 14 residues. The CDR3 nucleotides are TGTGCCAGCAAAAAGGCGGGGGGCACAGATACGCAGTATTTT. Amino acid sequence: CASKKAGGTDTQYF.

The rearrangement joins TRBV27 to TRBJ1-5, with TRBD1 matching over 8 bases. Looked up from germline, CDR1 is MNHEY and CDR2 is SMNVEV (reference sequence). V was pared by 5 bases and J by 4 bases, with 4 bases of the junction left unmatched. CDR3 length: 14 amino acids. The CDR3 region is CASSPWTGNQPQHF. For the CDR3, the DNA is TGTGCCAGCAGTCCTTGGACAGGGAATCAGCCCCAGCATTTT.

The chain is built from TRBV2 and TRBJ1-3, with a tentative D call TRBD1 (6 bases). The ends were cut back, 3 bases at V and 1 base at J, with 7 bases in the middle. Germline V CDR1 and CDR2: SNHLY, FYNNEI. This CDR3 contains 14 residues. CDR3 sequence: CASSDRGSGNTIYF. CDR3 bases: TGTGCCAGCAGTGATAGGGGGTCTGGAAACACCATATATTTT.

V is TRBV7-2 and J is TRBJ2-5, with 7 positions matching TRBD1. The V gene's germline CDR1 is SGHTA and CDR2 FQGNSA. This CDR3 is built from 13 residues. V lost 3 bases to trimming and J lost 6 bases; unmatched junction nucleotides: 4. The CDR3 loop is CASSFRDRKTQYF. The CDR3 DNA is TGTGCCAGCAGCTTTCGGGACAGAAAGACCCAGTACTTC.

This chain connects TRBV4-3 to TRBJ1-2; D uncertain. The CDR3 consists of 14 residues. V was trimmed by 0 bases and J by 4 bases, leaving 9 bases between them. Germline V gives CDR1 LGHNA, CDR2 YSLEER. CDR3 coding DNA: TGCGCCAGCAGCCAAGATAGGACTCCCTATGGCTACACCTTC. It is translated as CASSQDRTPYGYTF.

The J gene is TRBJ1-2, the V gene TRBV27; D perhaps matches TRBD1 (6 bases). The CDR3 extends over 13 amino acids. The V gene's germline CDR1 is MNHEY and CDR2 SMNVEV (reference sequence). Trimming took 1 base from V and 5 from J, leaving 8 bases between them. In DNA form, the CDR3 reads TGTGCCAGCAGTTTATTACAGGGATATGGCTACACCTTC. It encodes CASSLLQGYGYTF.

The sample holds a few counts of this clone. This chain uses TRBV12-3 or TRBV12-4 with TRBJ1-1; 7 bases fit TRBD1. The V segment lost 6 bases and the J segment 7 bases; nucleotides outside the gene matches: 8. CDR3 size: 13 residues. CDR3 loop: CASRMTGRVEAFF. The CDR3 DNA reads as TGTGCCAGCAGAATGACAGGGCGTGTTGAAGCTTTCTTT.

The CDR3 loop is CASGPPSGTGPTGELFF. CDR3 in DNA: TGTGCTAGTGGCCCCCCTTCCGGGACAGGGCCCACCGGGGAGCTGTTTTTT. The V call is TRBV12-5, the J call TRBJ2-2; 9 bases are a match to TRBD1. Germline loops: CDR1 LGHNT, CDR2 FRNRAP. The length of the CDR3 is 17 residues. Germline trimming cut 6 bases from V and 4 bases from J; bases unmatched to any gene: 12.

The table lists this clone with a count of one. The chain is built from TRBV30 and TRBJ1-5; D not resolved. CDR3 length equals 13 residues. V was shortened by 1 base and J by 4 bases, with 8 bases between the two germline ends. Germline V gene lookup returns CDR1 GTSNPN and CDR2 SVGIG (reference sequence). In nucleotides, the CDR3 is TGTGCCTGGAGTGGACTGCTGAATCAGCCCCAGCATTTT. Translating it yields CAWSGLLNQPQHF.